What follows describes a single T cell receptor beta chain. Its specificity is not known. These data originate in a study of vaccination effects on CD4 cells after COVID-19. With the ViraFEST assay, the study expanded antigen-specific CD4+ T cells using viral peptide pools, then sequenced them. Once cultured for approximately 10 days, the cells underwent separation to obtain CD4+ T cells. Sequenced by immunoSEQ multiplex PCR; TCRdb stores in-frame clones only, minus some. The data hold around 79,000 clones, with roughly 80% observed a single time. The CDR3 runs to 16 residues. With 0 bases removed from V and 0 bases from J, the gap between germline ends came to 6 bases. Germline CDR1 MNHNY, CDR2 SVGAGI (reference sequence).

The material sequenced was CD4+ T cells from PBMCs cultured with HCoV-229E spike peptides, taken before COVID-19 vaccination. This TCR came from a human donor who received a COVID-19 vaccine. This sequence joins TRBV6-6 and TRBJ1-6, with D hard to call. The CDR3 nucleotides read TGTGCCAGCAGTTACTCGGGAAGCTCCTATAATTCACCCCTCCACTTT. Amino acids: CASSYSGSSYNSPLHF.